These 22 T cell receptor beta chains came from one sample sequenced in a study of blood T cell repertoires in COVID-19. The data were produced by immunoSEQ multiplex PCR, yet TCRdb's version contains in-frame clones alone and is incomplete. The profile shows about 280,000 clones, around 86% of them singletons. Material: peripheral blood. The receptors shown here come from a middle-aged woman who had recovered from COVID-19.

The rearrangement uses TRBV3-1 (or the pseudogene TRBV3-2) and TRBJ2-7; TRBD2 agrees at 12 bases. With V trimmed by 1 base and J by 3 bases, 4 bases remained unmatched. The CDR3 extends over 16 amino acids. CDR1 and CDR2 (germline): LGHDT, YNNKEL (reference sequence). For the CDR3, the DNA is TGTGCCAGCAGCCAAGGACTAGCGGGAGCGGGCTACGAGCAGTACTTC. Translation gives CASSQGLAGAGYEQYF.

CDR3 DNA sequence: TGTGCCGGGGAAAGGGACAGGGGAGCTGGTGAAGCTTTCTTT. Encoded protein: CAGERDRGAGEAFF. The chain links TRBV11-2 to TRBJ1-1; TRBD1 matches at 10 bases. CDR1 and CDR2 from the germline V gene are SGHAT and FQNNGV. The length of the CDR3 is 14 residues. V was clipped by 11 bases and J by 7 bases; unmatched bases: 13.

The rearrangement links TRBV28 to TRBJ2-1; TRBD1 aligns across 8 bases. This CDR3 spans 14 amino acids. Germline V gene sequence: CDR1 MDHEN, CDR2 SYDVKM. With V trimmed by 8 bases and J by 6 bases, 9 bases remained unmatched. CDR3 DNA: TGTGCCAGCGGCCAGATGACAGGGGTCAATGAGCAGTTCTTC. Translating it yields CASGQMTGVNEQFF.

The V call is TRBV7-9, the J call TRBJ2-7, with D maybe TRBD1 (5 bases). Germline lookup yields CDR1 SEHNR and CDR2 FQNEAQ (reference sequence). Trimming stripped 7 bases from V and 4 bases from J, with 14 bases between. The CDR3 contains 13 residues. Here the CDR3 DNA reads TGTGCCAGCACCATGGCAGGGTTTTACGAGCAGTACTTC. Its protein is CASTMAGFYEQYF.

This clone was recorded only once. CDR3 in DNA: TGCGCCAGCAGCCAAGATTTGGGAGGGGCGCCAAATCAGCCCCAGCATTTT. This gives the protein CASSQDLGGAPNQPQHF. J is TRBJ1-5 and V is TRBV4-1; a weak D match, TRBD1 (5 bases). Trimming shortened V by 0 bases and J by 4 bases, and 16 bases separated the two germline ends. The CDR3 length is 17 residues. CDR1 is MGHRA, CDR2 YSYEKL, per germline.

This chain links TRBV27 with TRBJ2-3; 10 bases agree with TRBD1. V shed 8 bases, J shed 3 bases, and the junction held 11 bases outside the gene matches. This CDR3 comprises 16 residues. Per the germline V gene, CDR1 is MNHEY and CDR2 is SMNVEV (reference sequence). DNA of the CDR3: TGTGCCAGCCGGCGGTCGGACAGGGGGTTTACAGATACGCAGTATTTT. Protein: CASRRSDRGFTDTQYF.

The gene calls are TRBV9 and TRBJ1-2; 9 nucleotides align to TRBD1. V shed 6 bases, J shed 9 bases, and the junction held 18 bases outside the gene matches. Per germline, CDR1 SGDLS and CDR2 YYNGEE. This CDR3 is built from 16 residues. In nucleotides, the CDR3 is TGTGCCAGCACCCTATCCGGGACAGGGACAATTGGGAGCTACACCTTC. Protein product: CASTLSGTGTIGSYTF.

V usage is TRBV5-1 and J usage is TRBJ1-1; TRBD1 might be the D (6 bases). Trimming left V 0 bases short and J 2 bases short, with 11 bases between. Germline CDR1 reads SGHRS; CDR2 reads YFSETQ. CDR3 length equals 15 residues. This CDR3 reads CASSLELGANTEAFF. The CDR3 DNA reads TGCGCCAGCAGCTTGGAATTGGGGGCTAACACTGAAGCTTTCTTT.

The V gene is TRBV12-3 or TRBV12-4, the J gene TRBJ1-2, with a possible D match to TRBD1 (5 bases). The CDR3 has 12 amino acids. The V gene lost 8 bases and the J gene lost 4 bases, with 11 bases spanning the gap. CDR3 coding DNA: TGTGCCAGCCGTTCCGGGGGCTATGGCTACACCTTC. Protein product: CASRSGGYGYTF.

This chain uses TRBV6-6 with TRBJ1-3; perhaps TRBD1 as D (6 bases). The CDR3 totals 15 residues. Trimming cost V 5 bases and J 6 bases, with 17 bases left between them. Germline V gene lookup returns CDR1 MNHNY and CDR2 SVGAGI (reference sequence). In DNA form, the CDR3 reads TGTGCCAGCAGTAACTTACAGGGCCCTGCAAACACCATATATTTT. This codes for CASSNLQGPANTIYF.

This clone was seen many times. The rearrangement uses TRBV29-1 and TRBJ1-5; maybe TRBD1 (6 bases). V lost 7 bases to trimming and J lost 8 bases, with 21 bases between them. Germline CDR1 SQVTM, CDR2 ANQGSEA. The CDR3 has 14 amino acids. CDR3 residues: CSALTGGAGEPQHF. The DNA of the CDR3 is TGCAGCGCCCTAACCGGGGGGGCTGGGGAGCCCCAGCATTTT.

V and J are TRBV15 and TRBJ2-1; TRBD2 matches at 10 bases. Per the germline V gene, CDR1 is LNHNV and CDR2 is YYDKDF (reference sequence). J lost 0 bases, V lost 0 bases, and 5 bases had no gene match. This CDR3 is built from 18 residues. The CDR3 nucleotides are TGTGCCACCAGCAGAGAGATTCCTAGCGGGAGCTCCTACAATGAGCAGTTCTTC. It specifies CATSREIPSGSSYNEQFF.

The V and J genes are TRBV2 and TRBJ2-5; 10 positions match TRBD2. Germline CDR1 and CDR2: SNHLY and FYNNEI. This CDR3 spans 15 amino acids. V shed 6 bases and J 0 bases; nucleotides not matched to a gene: 4. DNA for the CDR3: TGTGCCAGCAGATGGACTAGCGGCAACCAAGAGACCCAGTACTTC. It specifies CASRWTSGNQETQYF.

The chain combines TRBV6-1 with TRBJ2-5; D is possibly TRBD1 (6 bases). Germline CDR1 is MNHNS and CDR2 is SASEGT. There are 16 residues in the CDR3. V lost 1 base and J 4 bases, leaving 16 bases between the germline ends. CDR3 sequence (DNA): TGTGCCAGCAGTGAAGGGGCCCAGGGGTATGTAGAGACCCAGTACTTC. The encoded protein is CASSEGAQGYVETQYF.

The rearrangement links TRBV19 to TRBJ2-7, with TRBD1 identical over 7 bases. Germline V lookup: CDR1 LNHDA, CDR2 SQIVND (reference sequence). The CDR3 loop spans 13 amino acids. V lost 6 bases to trimming and J lost 2 bases; unmatched junction nucleotides: 4. As DNA, the CDR3 is TGTGCCAGTAGCTGGGACAGTGCCTACGAGCAGTACTTC. Its translation is CASSWDSAYEQYF.

The chain has TRBV3-1 (or the pseudogene TRBV3-2) and TRBJ1-1, with D perhaps TRBD1 (5 bases). The length of the CDR3 is 13 residues. V was clipped by 0 bases and J by 7 bases, with 9 bases between them. From germline, CDR1 is LGHDT and CDR2 YNNKEL (reference sequence). The DNA for the CDR3 is TGTGCCAGCAGCCAAGATGAGGGACTTGAAGCTTTCTTT. Translation: CASSQDEGLEAFF.

In regard to this clone: A junction boundary mismatches the germline segment, possibly from a read error. The genes are TRBV6-5 and TRBJ1-2; 7 positions match TRBD1. The germline CDR1 and CDR2 sequences are MNHEY and SVGAGI. This CDR3 is built from 15 residues. CDR3 protein: CASSDSTGPNYGYTF. The CDR3 DNA follows: TGTGCCAGCAGTGACTCGACAGGGCCTAACTATGGCTACACCTTC.

This clone was observed once. The J gene is TRBJ2-7, the V gene TRBV27, with 7 bases identical to TRBD1. With 5 bases clipped from V and 2 bases from J, the junction kept 6 bases outside the gene matches. The germline CDR1 and CDR2 sequences are MNHEY and SMNVEV (reference sequence). The CDR3 length is 14 residues. The CDR3, as DNA: TGTGCCAGCAGTCCTGGGGACAGCGCCTACGAGCAGTACTTC. The encoded protein is CASSPGDSAYEQYF.

This sequence joins TRBV7-8 and TRBJ2-1, with 10 positions matching TRBD2. Germline V CDR1 and CDR2: SGHVS, FQNEAQ. V was clipped by 1 base and J by 3 bases; unmatched bases: 6. The CDR3 covers 17 residues. The CDR3 sequence: CASSLGSGTSVYNEQFF. CDR3 DNA sequence: TGTGCCAGCAGCTTAGGTTCCGGGACTAGCGTCTACAATGAGCAGTTCTTC.

This clone was counted once. The chain couples TRBV5-8 to TRBJ2-3; 9 bases fit TRBD1. CDR3 size: 17 residues. CDR1 and CDR2 from the germline V gene are SGHTS and YDEGEE. Trimming removed 1 base from V and 5 bases from J; junction bases left unmatched: 11. CDR3 protein: CASSLTLSTGGRDTQYF. The CDR3 DNA reads TGTGCCAGCAGCTTGACTCTCAGTACAGGGGGCCGAGATACGCAGTATTTT.

The chain is built from TRBV10-3 and TRBJ1-4; 7 positions agree with TRBD1. From germline, CDR1 is ENHRY and CDR2 SYGVKD. V dropped 4 bases and J dropped 2; count of bases not matched to a gene: 7. CDR3 length: 16 amino acids. The CDR3 nucleotides are TGTGCCATCAGTGCGTTACCGGGACAGACTAATGAAAAACTGTTTTTT. It encodes CAISALPGQTNEKLFF.

The V and J genes are TRBV10-3 and TRBJ2-7; TRBD1 is a possible D gene (5 bases). CDR3 length: 14 amino acids. From germline, CDR1 is ENHRY and CDR2 SYGVKD. Trimming cost V 6 bases and J 0 bases, with 12 bases left between them. CDR3 residues: CAIRGQESSYEQYF. CDR3 nucleotide sequence: TGTGCCATCAGGGGGCAGGAGAGCTCCTACGAGCAGTACTTC.